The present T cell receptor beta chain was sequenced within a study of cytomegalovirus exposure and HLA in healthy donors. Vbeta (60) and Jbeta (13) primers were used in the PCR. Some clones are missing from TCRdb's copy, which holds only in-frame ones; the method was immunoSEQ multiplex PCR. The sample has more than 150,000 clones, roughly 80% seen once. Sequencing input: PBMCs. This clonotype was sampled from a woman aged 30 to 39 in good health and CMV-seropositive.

The CDR3 region has the DNA TGTGCCAGCAGCTCGGGTCCGTACAGGATCTACGAGCAGTACTTC. It codes for CASSSGPYRIYEQYF. J is TRBJ2-7 and V is TRBV5-4; D is possibly TRBD1 (5 bases). Germline loops: CDR1 SGHNT, CDR2 YYREEE (reference sequence). The CDR3 is 15 amino acids. V gave up 3 bases and J gave up 3 bases, with 16 bases separating them.